Below are 29 T cell receptor beta chains sequenced from a single sample in a study of blood T cells in healthy people across ages. Using a J-beta primer mix together with a sample-barcoded 5' primer, a second PCR was run for roughly 6 to 11 cycles. Via MiXCR, TCRdb re-called the 5' RACE reads, giving one row per CDR3 protein. The data show about 1.4 million distinct CDR3 sequences, 59% seen once. Material for sequencing was blood. The receptors come from a man aged 18 to 29 in good health.

This chain links TRBV25-1 with TRBJ2-7; a possible D gene is TRBD1 (6 bases). V dropped 3 bases and J dropped 2 bases, with 17 bases sitting between them. CDR1 is MGHDK, CDR2 SYGVNS, per germline. The CDR3 sequence is 16 residues long. The CDR3 region has the DNA TGTGCCAGCAGTGAGTTAGGGCAGGGGCAGACCTACGAGCAGTACTTC. This sequence encodes CASSELGQGQTYEQYF.

This clonotype turned up a few times. V usage is TRBV7-9 and J usage is TRBJ2-5; 9 bases match TRBD1. This CDR3 has 14 residues. V dropped 5 bases and J dropped 5; count of bases not matched to a gene: 6. Germline-derived CDR1 and CDR2 are SEHNR and FQNEAQ (reference sequence). The CDR3 spells CASSQGQGRETQYF. The CDR3 DNA is TGTGCCAGCAGCCAGGGACAGGGTCGGGAGACCCAGTACTTC.

The chain links TRBV7-8 to TRBJ2-7; D ambiguous. Germline lookup yields CDR1 SGHVS and CDR2 FQNEAQ. The CDR3 runs 15 residues. Trimming stripped 1 base from V and 5 bases from J, with 15 bases between. The CDR3 sequence is CASSLVSSDANEQYF. The CDR3 coding sequence is TGTGCCAGCAGCTTAGTTTCGTCAGACGCGAACGAGCAGTACTTC.

The CDR3 reads CSVGGDRVNTEAFF. Written as DNA, the CDR3 is TGCAGCGTTGGAGGGGACAGGGTGAACACTGAAGCTTTCTTT. V gene TRBV29-1 combines with J gene TRBJ1-1; 9 nucleotides line up with TRBD1. Germline V gene lookup returns CDR1 SQVTM and CDR2 ANQGSEA. V gave up 4 bases and J gave up 0 bases; unmatched junction bases: 3. The CDR3 is 14 residues long.

This clonotype has only a few counts. The chain combines TRBV13 with TRBJ2-7; D gene unclear. Trimming stripped 0 bases from V and 0 bases from J, with 9 bases between. The length of the CDR3 is 15 residues. CDR1 is PRHDT, CDR2 FYEKMQ, per germline (reference sequence). DNA for the CDR3: TGTGCCAGCAGCTTAGGCATAGCCAGCTCCTACGAGCAGTACTTC. Translation: CASSLGIASSYEQYF.

The chain is built from TRBV7-9 and TRBJ2-2; D gene uncertain. Germline V CDR1 and CDR2: SEHNR, FQNEAQ (reference sequence). This CDR3 comprises 12 residues. CDR3 in DNA: TGTGCTCAAACTTTGGAATCCGGGGAGCTGTTTTTT. Its protein product is CAQTLESGELFF.

V gene TRBV20-1 combines with J gene TRBJ1-5, with 7 positions matching TRBD1. V was pared by 5 bases and J by 1 base, with 2 bases of the junction left unmatched. Germline assignment: CDR1 DFQATT and CDR2 SNEGSKA (reference sequence). This CDR3 comprises 13 residues. CDR3 residues: CSADRASNQPQHF. The CDR3 DNA is TGCAGTGCTGACAGGGCCAGCAATCAGCCCCAGCATTTT.

In its sample, this clonotype was seen once. This rearrangement joins TRBV20-1 to TRBJ2-3, with 10 bases aligning to TRBD2. Germline-derived CDR1 and CDR2 are DFQATT and SNEGSKA (reference sequence). The V and J ends lost 3 bases and 2 bases, in that order; junction bases with no gene match: 17. The CDR3 has 19 residues. In DNA form, the CDR3 reads TGCAGTGCTAGTGTTTTAGTAGCGGGGGGCATCGATGACACAGATACGCAGTATTTT. Its translation: CSASVLVAGGIDDTDTQYF.

The genes are TRBV12-3 or TRBV12-4 and TRBJ2-3; 8 positions match TRBD1. The ends lost 6 bases at V and 2 bases at J; junction bases unmatched: 7. The CDR3 length is 15 residues. The CDR3 reads CASSRDRPITDTQYF. CDR3 bases: TGTGCCAGCAGCCGGGACAGGCCAATCACAGATACGCAGTATTTT.

This chain connects TRBV6-5 to TRBJ2-7; tentatively, D is TRBD1 (5 bases). Trimming cost V 4 bases and J 0 bases, with 16 bases left between them. Germline loops: CDR1 MNHEY, CDR2 SVGAGI. This CDR3 is 16 amino acids long. The CDR3 region has the DNA TGTGCCAGCAGTTGGAACAAGGGGTCTTACTCCTACGAGCAGTACTTC. Translated, it gives CASSWNKGSYSYEQYF.

The chain couples TRBV28 to TRBJ2-5; D gene unclear. The DNA end is more similar to TRBJ2-7, so the J call may be wrong. The CDR3 has 13 amino acids. Germline V CDR1 and CDR2: MDHEN, SYDVKM. The CDR3 DNA follows: TGTGCCAGCTGCGGTCAAGGGATCAACGAGCAGTACTTC. Translating gives CASCGQGINEQYF.

This chain links TRBV20-1 with TRBJ2-5; perhaps TRBD2 as D (7 bases). The germline V gene encodes CDR1 DFQATT and CDR2 SNEGSKA (reference sequence). V shed 6 bases and J shed 0 bases, with 20 bases lying between them. The CDR3 runs 16 residues. The CDR3 sequence: CSAASLGGANQETQYF. The CDR3 DNA reads TGCAGTGCCGCATCCCTGGGGGGGGCCAACCAAGAGACCCAGTACTTC.

This chain links TRBV29-1 with TRBJ2-5, with 9 bases that match TRBD1. With V trimmed by 4 bases and J by 11 bases, 11 bases remained unmatched. Per germline, CDR1 SQVTM and CDR2 ANQGSEA. The CDR3 is 13 residues long. CDR3 residues: CSVAGQGYNEQYF. CDR3 DNA sequence: TGCAGCGTTGCGGGACAGGGATACAATGAGCAGTACTTC.

This clonotype was found a few times. The chain is built from TRBV6-2 or TRBV6-3 and TRBJ2-1; 11 bases match TRBD2. The CDR3 is 18 residues long. V lost 7 bases, J lost 8 bases, and 19 bases stayed unmatched. Per germline, CDR1 MNHEY and CDR2 SVGEGT. CDR3 region: CASTVTLLTSGNGDEQFF. CDR3 DNA: TGTGCCAGCACCGTTACTCTGCTGACTAGCGGGAACGGCGATGAGCAGTTCTTC.

The chain joins TRBV20-1 to TRBJ2-1; 10 bases are a match to TRBD2. CDR3 length equals 15 residues. V dropped 5 bases and J dropped 6; count of bases not matched to a gene: 10. Germline lookup yields CDR1 DFQATT and CDR2 SNEGSKA (reference sequence). The CDR3 protein is CSADQRAGGLNEQFF. Here the CDR3 DNA reads TGCAGTGCTGACCAGAGAGCGGGGGGGCTCAATGAGCAGTTCTTC.

The chain recombines TRBV20-1 with TRBJ2-1, with 9 bases identical to TRBD2. CDR1 DFQATT and CDR2 SNEGSKA come from the germline V gene (reference sequence). The CDR3 totals 14 residues. CDR3 coding DNA: TGCACCCAGGCACGCTTAGCGGGGGACAATGAGCAGTTCTTC. This codes for CTQARLAGDNEQFF.

This clonotype has just a few counts. V and J are TRBV28 and TRBJ2-1; D may be TRBD2 (6 bases). Germline V gene lookup returns CDR1 MDHEN and CDR2 SYDVKM. This CDR3 has 14 amino acids. Trimming left V 7 bases short and J 9 bases short, with 19 bases between. CDR3 nucleotide sequence: TGTGCCAGCAACGCGGGGCTCTCCTTAGGTGAGCAGTTCTTC. Encoded protein: CASNAGLSLGEQFF.

This chain links TRBV5-1 with TRBJ1-1; D perhaps matches TRBD1 (5 bases). This CDR3 is 13 amino acids long. The V gene lost 4 bases and the J gene lost 5 bases, with 12 bases spanning the gap. Germline CDR1 reads SGHRS; CDR2 reads YFSETQ. The CDR3 protein is CASSTRAETEAFF. The CDR3 DNA reads as TGCGCCAGCAGCACCAGGGCTGAGACTGAAGCTTTCTTT.

This chain joins TRBV28 and TRBJ1-6, with a tentative D call TRBD1 (6 bases). CDR3 length: 13 residues. Looked up from germline, CDR1 is MDHEN and CDR2 is SYDVKM. V dropped 7 bases and J dropped 6 bases, with 10 bases sitting between them. The CDR3 bases are TGTGCCAGCATAAGGACAGTTAATTCACCCCTCCACTTT. It yields the protein CASIRTVNSPLHF.

The rearrangement uses TRBV20-1 and TRBJ2-6; 7 nucleotides match TRBD1. CDR1 and CDR2 (germline): DFQATT, SNEGSKA (reference sequence). J gave up 0 bases and V 6 bases, and 8 bases lay outside the gene matches. This CDR3 has 16 amino acids. DNA for the CDR3: TGCAGTGCCCTGTTTAAGGGGGCCTCTGGGGCCAACGTCCTGACTTTC. Residues: CSALFKGASGANVLTF.

A few counts support this clonotype. The rearrangement uses TRBV14 and TRBJ1-4; D perhaps matches TRBD1 (6 bases). This CDR3 comprises 15 residues. The germline V and J ends were trimmed by 1 base and 7 bases, with 13 bases remaining between them. Germline V lookup: CDR1 SGHDN, CDR2 FVKESK. The CDR3 here is CASSQGGAHAEKLFF. CDR3 sequence (DNA): TGTGCCAGCAGCCAAGGGGGGGCGCACGCTGAAAAACTGTTTTTT.

The J gene is TRBJ2-7, the V gene TRBV4-1; 7 bases line up with TRBD1. The CDR3 loop spans 16 amino acids. V dropped 0 bases and J dropped 0; count of bases not matched to a gene: 5. Per the germline V gene, CDR1 is MGHRA and CDR2 is YSYEKL. The CDR3 is CASSQEPGQNSYEQYF. The CDR3 region has the DNA TGCGCCAGCAGCCAAGAGCCGGGACAGAACTCCTACGAGCAGTACTTC.

This sequence joins TRBV7-8 and TRBJ2-3; 9 nucleotides line up with TRBD1. The CDR3 covers 16 residues. The germline gives CDR1 SGHVS, CDR2 FQNEAQ. V lost 4 bases to trimming and J lost 4 bases; unmatched junction nucleotides: 9. Here the CDR3 reads CASSSVGGTGSDTQYF. The CDR3 DNA follows: TGTGCCAGCAGCTCCGTAGGAGGGACAGGGTCAGATACGCAGTATTTT. Together with reference TRBV7-8 and TRBJ2-3, the CDR3 gives the full variable domain: GAGVSQSPRYKVAKRGQDVALRCDPISGHVSLFWYQQALGQGPEFLTYFQNEAQLDKSGLPSDRFFAERPEGSVSTLKIQRTQQEDSAVYLCASSSVGGTGSDTQYFGPGTRLTVL.

In this sample, this clonotype turned up once. V and J are TRBV12-3 or TRBV12-4 and TRBJ2-5, with a tentative D call TRBD1 (7 bases). Deletions cut 5 bases from V and 11 bases from J, with 27 bases between. This CDR3 contains 16 residues. This CDR3 reads CASSPPQGGTSYKQYF. CDR3 nucleotides: TGTGCCAGCAGTCCACCTCAGGGGGGAACTAGCTATAAGCAGTACTTC.

This clonotype was detected a few times. The rearrangement joins TRBV24-1 to TRBJ1-5; D gene ambiguous. The V end lost 9 bases, the J end lost 2 bases, and 28 bases lay between the germline ends. The CDR3 runs to 19 residues. Per germline, CDR1 KGHDR and CDR2 SFDVKD. The CDR3 sequence: CATEKIGMAAAGGNQPQHF. DNA for the CDR3: TGTGCCACCGAAAAAATTGGGATGGCGGCAGCGGGCGGCAATCAGCCCCAGCATTTT.

This clonotype was picked up a small number of times. The chain carries TRBV5-1 and TRBJ2-7, with D unresolved. Germline V gives CDR1 SGHRS, CDR2 YFSETQ. The CDR3 runs to 15 residues. V lost 4 bases and J 6 bases, leaving 20 bases between the germline ends. CDR3 region: CASSTENRPVGEQYF. The CDR3 region has the DNA TGCGCCAGCAGCACCGAAAACCGACCAGTGGGCGAGCAGTACTTC.

This chain uses TRBV6-6 with TRBJ1-6; no firm D call. The germline CDR1 and CDR2 sequences are MNHNY and SVGAGI (reference sequence). The V gene lost 2 bases and the J gene lost 4 bases, with 6 bases spanning the gap. The CDR3 has 14 residues. The CDR3 coding sequence is TGTGCCAGCAGTTACACTCCTTATAATTCACCCCTCCACTTT. Translated, it gives CASSYTPYNSPLHF.

The genes are TRBV20-1 and TRBJ2-7; D gene uncertain. CDR1 is DFQATT and CDR2 is SNEGSKA in the germline V gene (reference sequence). The CDR3 spans 12 residues. The V gene lost 1 base and the J gene lost 7 bases, with 11 bases spanning the gap. CDR3 region: CSARVEGFEQYF. DNA for the CDR3: TGCAGTGCTAGAGTAGAAGGGTTTGAGCAGTACTTC.

V is TRBV10-2 and J is TRBJ2-2, with D perhaps TRBD2 (6 bases). V lost 5 bases and J lost 4, with 14 bases in between. This CDR3 has 15 amino acids. Looked up from germline, CDR1 is WSHSY and CDR2 is SAAADI. CDR3 sequence reads: CASSTLGGGTGELFF. The CDR3, as DNA: TGCGCCAGCAGTACCCTGGGGGGAGGCACCGGGGAGCTGTTTTTT.